Listed below are T cell receptor beta chains from one sample, sequenced in a study of shared clonotypes between healthy human individuals. TCRdb's table, derived via immunoSEQ multiplex PCR, lists solely in-frame clones and lacks some. The sample contains over 2,000,000 clones, 93% of which appear only once. Sequenced material: naive CD8+ T cells from PBMCs. These receptors were collected from a man between 18 and 35 years old in good health. Some clones in this sample may be carry-over from other donors' samples. Both conserved end residues are part of each CDR3. Each record gives: V gene, D gene, CDR3 protein. The D gene is left open where the match is weak.

V: TRBV27
D: -
CDR3: CASSSREGTEAFF

V: TRBV6-5
D: -
CDR3: CASSYSNGETTYEQYF

V: TRBV27
D: -
CDR3: CASRRRETETQYF

V: TRBV19
D: -
CDR3: CASTDRGNQPQHF

V: TRBV27
D: TRBD1
CDR3: CASSLGWGQGSQETQYF

V: TRBV28
D: TRBD2
CDR3: CASSLSMASGSNEQFF

V: TRBV29-1
D: -
CDR3: CSVLPDGNQPQHF

V: TRBV7-9
D: -
CDR3: CASSPFVGKTYNEQFF

V: TRBV27
D: TRBD1
CDR3: CASNPQGAPNYGYTF

V: TRBV7-2
D: -
CDR3: CASSLTGTPSYEQYF

V: TRBV9
D: TRBD2
CDR3: CASSAEEGSGRDEQYF

V: TRBV13
D: -
CDR3: CASSLGGRNTEAFF

V: TRBV9
D: -
CDR3: CASSVATGAPQFF

V: TRBV4-3
D: -
CDR3: CASSQVWGSEQYF

V: TRBV9
D: -
CDR3: CASSVGGSTGELFF

V: TRBV13
D: -
CDR3: CASNRGDEQFF

V: TRBV27
D: -
CDR3: CASSLRQGNQPQHF

V: TRBV27
D: -
CDR3: CASSFDSSSYNEQFF

V: TRBV5-1
D: -
CDR3: CASSLGTRTYEQYF

V: TRBV5-4
D: TRBD2
CDR3: CASSSPTSGTDTQYF

V: TRBV7-9
D: -
CDR3: CASSGAAEGTEAFF

V: TRBV4-3
D: -
CDR3: CASSQEYLLNTEAFF

V: TRBV27
D: TRBD1
CDR3: CASRIGTANTGELFF